These 27 T cell receptor beta chains were sequenced from one sample in a study of T cell responses to AZD1222 COVID-19 vaccine. Using immunoSEQ multiplex PCR, the repertoire was profiled, and TCRdb retains in-frame clones only, with some absent. The top ten hold roughly a quarter of the sample, which has approximately 180,000 clones, more than 70% seen once. This specimen was peripheral blood, taken 28 days after the second AZD1222 dose. The receptors were gathered from an adult who received the AZD1222 COVID-19 vaccine.

The chain joins TRBV21-1 to TRBJ2-3. TRBV21-1 is deemed a pseudogene. This CDR3 contains 21 residues. The CDR3 DNA follows: TGTGCCAGCAGCAAAAAGGATCCGAGGGGGCGGAAGCGGGATTGGGCGGATACGCAGTATTTT. Translation gives CASSKKDPRGRKRDWADTQYF.

The chain carries TRBV10-3 and TRBJ2-3; 9 bases fit TRBD2. The CDR3 covers 17 residues. With V trimmed by 2 bases and J by 0 bases, 6 bases remained unmatched. The germline V gene has CDR1 ENHRY and CDR2 SYGVKD. The CDR3, as DNA: TGTGCCATCAGTGAGCGTGGGCTAGCGGGAAGCACAGATACGCAGTATTTT. It codes for CAISERGLAGSTDTQYF.

This clone came up once. The chain combines TRBV20-1 with TRBJ2-3, with D uncertain. V was shortened by 5 bases and J by 0 bases, with 3 bases between the two germline ends. The CDR3 spans 11 residues. Germline CDR1 is DFQATT and CDR2 is SNEGSKA (reference sequence). The CDR3 reads CSALSTDTQYF. CDR3 bases: TGCAGTGCTCTTAGCACAGATACGCAGTATTTT.

The V and J genes are TRBV2 and TRBJ1-1; 7 bases align to TRBD1. CDR1 SNHLY and CDR2 FYNNEI come from the germline V gene. The CDR3 sequence is 15 residues long. V lost 6 bases to trimming and J lost 0 bases; unmatched junction nucleotides: 7. CDR3 in amino acids: CASRDRLLLNTEAFF. The DNA for the CDR3 is TGTGCCAGCAGGGACAGGTTGCTCTTGAACACTGAAGCTTTCTTT. Complete variable domain (other parts from reference TRBV2 and TRBJ1-1): EPEVTQTPSHQVTQMGQEVILRCVPISNHLYFYWYRQILGQKVEFLVSFYNNEISEKSEIFDDQFSVERPDGSNFTLKIRSTKLEDSAMYFCASRDRLLLNTEAFFGQGTRLTVV.

J is TRBJ1-2 and V is TRBV10-3; D possibly corresponds to TRBD1 (5 bases). This CDR3 is 14 amino acids long. CDR1 and CDR2 (germline): ENHRY, SYGVKD. Trimming cost V 6 bases and J 5 bases, with 16 bases left between them. CDR3 DNA: TGTGCCATCAGGACCGGGACTGCTCATTATGGCTACACCTTC. It encodes CAIRTGTAHYGYTF.

The V call is TRBV2, the J call TRBJ2-2; D is possibly TRBD2 (6 bases). The CDR3 runs 13 residues. The V gene's germline CDR1 is SNHLY and CDR2 FYNNEI. V shed 4 bases and J shed 7 bases, with 10 bases lying between them. The DNA of the CDR3 is TGTGCCAGCAGTGGCCGGGAGAGCGGGGAGCTGTTTTTT. This translates into CASSGRESGELFF.

The chain couples TRBV25-1 to TRBJ2-1, with a tentative D call TRBD2 (6 bases). V was pared by 3 bases and J by 4 bases, with 16 bases between. Germline V CDR1 and CDR2: MGHDK, SYGVNS. The CDR3 has 16 residues. This CDR3 reads CASSDRGGTGYNEQFF. The CDR3 nucleotides are TGTGCCAGCAGTGATCGAGGCGGGACCGGGTACAATGAGCAGTTCTTC.

Worth noting for this clone: One base away lies a much larger clone, so this may be a sequencing read error. V gene TRBV28 combines with J gene TRBJ2-5, with 7 bases fitting TRBD1. The length of the CDR3 is 13 residues. After removal of 6 bases from V and 0 bases from J, the junction contained 1 base not matched to a gene. Germline V CDR1 and CDR2: MDHEN, SYDVKM. CDR3 protein: CASRGQYQETQYF. In DNA form, the CDR3 reads TGTGCCAGCAGGGGACAGTACCAAGAGACCCAGTACTTC.

V gene TRBV16 combines with J gene TRBJ1-5; 7 positions match TRBD1. V dropped 3 bases and J dropped 2; count of bases not matched to a gene: 4. Germline V gives CDR1 KGHSY, CDR2 FQNENV. This CDR3 is built from 15 residues. DNA for the CDR3: TGTGCCAGCAGCCAGGGGACAGTTGGCAATCAGCCCCAGCATTTT. This translates into CASSQGTVGNQPQHF.

This sequence joins TRBV5-4 and TRBJ1-2; 8 bases line up with TRBD1. CDR1 and CDR2 from the germline V gene are SGHNT and YYREEE (reference sequence). This CDR3 has 13 residues. With 0 bases clipped from V and 7 bases from J, the junction kept 2 bases outside the gene matches. CDR3 DNA sequence: TGTGCCAGCAGCTTGGGGACAGGGAGTGGCTACACCTTC. Translated: CASSLGTGSGYTF.

The chain couples TRBV7-3 to TRBJ2-7; TRBD2 aligns across 8 bases. CDR3 length: 13 amino acids. The trim removed 5 bases at V and 3 bases at J, leaving 3 bases unmatched. Germline CDR1 is SGHTA and CDR2 is FQGTGA. Here the CDR3 DNA reads TGTGCCAGCAGCGCAGCGGGAGTCTACGAGCAGTACTTC. It is translated as CASSAAGVYEQYF.

This clone appeared a single time. The J gene is TRBJ1-5, the V gene TRBV25-1; a possible D gene is TRBD1 (6 bases). CDR3 length: 16 amino acids. The V end lost 4 bases, the J end lost 6 bases, and 19 bases lay between the germline ends. Germline V gene data show CDR1 as MGHDK and CDR2 as SYGVNS. CDR3 sequence reads: CASSATDNNRAQPQHF. CDR3 sequence (DNA): TGTGCCAGCAGTGCCACGGACAATAACAGGGCTCAGCCCCAGCATTTT.

The chain's CDR3 is CSASLLDWGDTEAFF. Here the CDR3 DNA reads TGCAGTGCTAGTCTATTGGACTGGGGGGACACTGAAGCTTTCTTT. The gene calls are TRBV20-1 and TRBJ1-1; D possibly corresponds to TRBD1 (5 bases). Germline loops: CDR1 DFQATT, CDR2 SNEGSKA (reference sequence). This CDR3 comprises 15 residues. Trimming stripped 3 bases from V and 3 bases from J, with 17 bases between.

J is TRBJ2-1 and V is TRBV6-2 or TRBV6-3; D is perhaps TRBD1 (6 bases). The CDR3 has 14 residues. Germline V gene lookup returns CDR1 MNHEY and CDR2 SVGEGT. Trimming removed 6 bases from V and 0 bases from J, with 9 bases in between. CDR3 bases: TGTGCCAGCAGCCAGGACAGCTCCTACAATGAGCAGTTCTTC. Translation: CASSQDSSYNEQFF.

This clone came up a few times. The J gene is TRBJ1-5, the V gene TRBV19, with a tentative D call TRBD1 (5 bases). CDR1 is LNHDA, CDR2 SQIVND, per germline (reference sequence). This CDR3 contains 14 residues. Deletions cut 6 bases from V and 6 bases from J, with 15 bases between. The CDR3 reads CASRERRDLQPQHF. The DNA for the CDR3 is TGTGCCAGTAGGGAAAGGAGGGACCTTCAGCCCCAGCATTTT.

The gene calls are TRBV11-2 and TRBJ2-4; D is undetermined. CDR1 and CDR2 (germline): SGHAT, FQNNGV. The CDR3 consists of 13 residues. V gave up 1 base and J gave up 8 bases, with 9 bases separating them. Here the CDR3 reads CASSLAGYDIQYF. CDR3 DNA: TGTGCCAGCAGCTTAGCAGGTTACGACATTCAGTACTTC. The full variable domain, in which reference TRBV11-2 and TRBJ2-4 provide the parts outside the CDR3, is EAGVAQSPRYKIIEKRQSVAFWCNPISGHATLYWYQQILGQGPKLLIQFQNNGVVDDSQLPKDRFSAERLKGVDSTLKIQPAKLEDSAVYLCASSLAGYDIQYFGAGTRLSVL.

V gene TRBV9 combines with J gene TRBJ1-2, with D possibly TRBD1 on 5 matching bases. CDR3 length: 16 residues. Germline CDR1 SGDLS, CDR2 YYNGEE. The V end was cut by 0 bases, the J end by 4 bases, with 16 bases between. CDR3 region: CASSVGVRAAGYGYTF. The CDR3 DNA is TGTGCCAGCAGCGTAGGAGTCAGGGCCGCTGGCTATGGCTACACCTTC.

This chain links TRBV5-6 with TRBJ2-3; 8 nucleotides match TRBD1. Germline V gives CDR1 SGHDT, CDR2 YYEEEE. With 5 bases clipped from V and 1 base from J, the junction kept 6 bases outside the gene matches. There are 15 residues in the CDR3. Written as DNA, the CDR3 is TGTGCCAGCAGTTCGACAGGGGTGGGCACAGATACGCAGTATTTT. Translating it yields CASSSTGVGTDTQYF.

V is TRBV7-2 and J is TRBJ2-3, with 7 bases identical to TRBD1. The V gene end was trimmed by 3 bases and the J gene end by 1 base; junction bases not matched to a gene: 1. Germline CDR1 is SGHTA and CDR2 is FQGNSA. The CDR3 loop spans 14 amino acids. The CDR3 bases are TGTGCCAGCAGCTTCGGGACAGGCACAGATACGCAGTATTTT. It encodes CASSFGTGTDTQYF.

The chain joins TRBV9 to TRBJ2-7; 8 nucleotides line up with TRBD2. With 4 bases clipped from V and 0 bases from J, the junction kept 6 bases outside the gene matches. CDR1 SGDLS and CDR2 YYNGEE come from the germline V gene. The CDR3 totals 15 residues. The CDR3 sequence is CASSPRGGSSYEQYF. Written as DNA, the CDR3 is TGTGCCAGCAGCCCCCGGGGGGGCAGCTCCTACGAGCAGTACTTC.

This clone was seen a single time. V and J are TRBV6-5 and TRBJ2-1; no firm D call. The length of the CDR3 is 15 residues. Germline V gives CDR1 MNHEY, CDR2 SVGAGI. V shed 1 base and J shed 0 bases, with 7 bases lying between them. CDR3 DNA: TGTGCCAGCAGTTACTGGCGGACCTCCTACAATGAGCAGTTCTTC. This translates into CASSYWRTSYNEQFF.

The chain carries TRBV5-1 and TRBJ2-5, with a possible D match to TRBD1 (5 bases). V gave up 3 bases and J gave up 1 base, with 16 bases separating them. The CDR3 consists of 16 residues. Germline CDR1 reads SGHRS; CDR2 reads YFSETQ. DNA for the CDR3: TGCGCCAGCAGCTCAGGGTTATGGTCGGTCCAAGAGACCCAGTACTTC. It codes for CASSSGLWSVQETQYF.

This clone was recorded only once. The J gene is TRBJ2-7, the V gene TRBV19; 8 bases map to TRBD1. V was clipped by 5 bases and J by 4 bases; unmatched bases: 7. The CDR3 consists of 14 residues. Germline CDR1 reads LNHDA; CDR2 reads SQIVND (reference sequence). In DNA, the CDR3 is TGTGCCAGTAGTGACAGGGGAACATCGTACGAGCAGTACTTC. Translation: CASSDRGTSYEQYF.

V gene TRBV9 combines with J gene TRBJ1-5, with D tentatively TRBD1 (5 bases). The V end lost 0 bases, the J end lost 7 bases, and 17 bases lay between the germline ends. The CDR3 sequence is 16 residues long. Germline lookup yields CDR1 SGDLS and CDR2 YYNGEE. The chain's CDR3 is CASSVGDLGVGQPQHF. The CDR3 coding sequence is TGTGCCAGCAGCGTAGGGGACCTAGGGGTAGGGCAGCCCCAGCATTTT.

The CDR3 nucleotides are TGCGCCAGTACTAGCGGGAGCTCCTACAATGAGCAGTTCTTC. As protein: CASTSGSSYNEQFF. The rearrangement joins TRBV5-1 to TRBJ2-1; 11 nucleotides align to TRBD2. CDR1 and CDR2 (germline): SGHRS, YFSETQ. V lost 8 bases and J lost 0; bases outside the gene matches: 1. This CDR3 is built from 14 residues.

V and J are TRBV6-5 and TRBJ1-1; D not certain. This CDR3 is built from 12 residues. Germline V gives CDR1 MNHEY, CDR2 SVGAGI. V was cut by 0 bases and J by 1 base, with 0 bases left in between. In nucleotides, the CDR3 is TGTGCCAGCAGTTACTCGAACACTGAAGCTTTCTTT. Its translation: CASSYSNTEAFF.

This clone was detected once. This chain connects TRBV5-1 to TRBJ1-2; D not resolved. Germline CDR1 and CDR2: SGHRS and YFSETQ. Trimming removed 4 bases at V and 0 bases at J, with 13 bases between. The CDR3 contains 15 residues. The CDR3 nucleotides are TGCGCCAGCAGCCCGCCGTCGGGAGCTAACTATGGCTACACCTTC. This sequence encodes CASSPPSGANYGYTF.